This T cell receptor beta chain was sequenced during a study of CD8 T cell repertoires and HIV-1 epitope variants. Study at large: Controls included no peptide, Ebola AY9 epitope, and a CMV, EBV, flu pool. Enriched T cells were co-cultured with equal numbers of autologous T cell-negative antigen-presenting cells. An uncultured baseline aliquot held 1M T cells. Study-level findings and limits: Nine antigen-specific TCR beta clonotypes were found; more than five seemed cross-reactive to variants.

The CDR3 has 16 residues. CDR1 MDHEN and CDR2 SYDVKM come from the germline V gene. J was trimmed by 2 bases and V by 2 bases; bases with no gene match: 2. As concerns this clone: Antigen unknown.

Method: immunoSEQ multiplex PCR; TCRdb's copy keeps in-frame clones and lacks some. The table lists about 5,100 clones, 66% of them singletons. The chain carries TRBV28 and TRBJ2-5, with TRBD2 matching 13 bases. The sequence came from a male donor with HIV. Input material: cultured CD8+ T cells derived from PBMCs. CDR3: CASSLVGLAGQETQYF. The CDR3 bases are TGTGCCAGCAGTTTAGTGGGACTAGCGGGACAAGAGACCCAGTACTTC.